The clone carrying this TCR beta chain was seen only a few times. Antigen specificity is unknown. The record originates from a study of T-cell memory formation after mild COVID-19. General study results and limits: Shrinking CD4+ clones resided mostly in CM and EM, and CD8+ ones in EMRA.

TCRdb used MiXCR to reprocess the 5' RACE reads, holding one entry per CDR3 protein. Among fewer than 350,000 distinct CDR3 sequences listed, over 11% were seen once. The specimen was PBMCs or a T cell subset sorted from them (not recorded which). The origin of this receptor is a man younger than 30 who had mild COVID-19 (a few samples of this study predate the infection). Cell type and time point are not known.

The DNA for the CDR3 is TGTGCCAGCAGCCCCACTGGGGCGTCCCCCCTCGGGGCGTATGGCTACACCTTC. It is translated as CASSPTGASPLGAYGYTF. This rearrangement joins TRBV5-6 to TRBJ1-2, with a weak D call TRBD1 (5 bases). The CDR3 totals 18 residues. V was shortened by 4 bases and J by 5 bases, with 27 bases between the two germline ends. The germline gives CDR1 SGHDT, CDR2 YYEEEE.